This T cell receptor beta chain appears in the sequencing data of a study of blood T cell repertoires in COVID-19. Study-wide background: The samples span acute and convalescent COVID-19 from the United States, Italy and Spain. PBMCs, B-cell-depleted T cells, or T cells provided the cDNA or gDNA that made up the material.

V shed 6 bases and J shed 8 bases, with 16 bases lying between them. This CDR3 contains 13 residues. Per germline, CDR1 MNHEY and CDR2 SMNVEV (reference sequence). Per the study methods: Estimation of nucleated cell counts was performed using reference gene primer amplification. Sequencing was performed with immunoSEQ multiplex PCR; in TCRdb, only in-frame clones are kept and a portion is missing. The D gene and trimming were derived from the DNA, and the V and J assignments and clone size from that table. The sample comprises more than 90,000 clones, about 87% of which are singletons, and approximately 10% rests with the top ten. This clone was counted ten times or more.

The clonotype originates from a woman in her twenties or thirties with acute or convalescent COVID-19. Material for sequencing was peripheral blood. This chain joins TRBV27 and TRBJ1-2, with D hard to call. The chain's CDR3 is CASSLLGGDGYTF. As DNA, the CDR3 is TGTGCCAGCAGCCTACTGGGAGGCGACGGCTACACCTTC.